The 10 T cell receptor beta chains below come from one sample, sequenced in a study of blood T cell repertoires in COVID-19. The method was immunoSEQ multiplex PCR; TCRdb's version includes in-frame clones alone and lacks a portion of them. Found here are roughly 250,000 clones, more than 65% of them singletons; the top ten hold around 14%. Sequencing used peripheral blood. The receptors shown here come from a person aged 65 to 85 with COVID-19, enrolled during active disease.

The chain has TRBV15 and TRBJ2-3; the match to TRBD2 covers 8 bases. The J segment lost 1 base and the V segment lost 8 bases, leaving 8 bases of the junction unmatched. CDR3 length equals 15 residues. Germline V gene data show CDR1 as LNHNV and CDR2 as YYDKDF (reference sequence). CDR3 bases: TGTGCCACCGGACGGGGGGGCAGACGCACAGATACGCAGTATTTT. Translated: CATGRGGRRTDTQYF.

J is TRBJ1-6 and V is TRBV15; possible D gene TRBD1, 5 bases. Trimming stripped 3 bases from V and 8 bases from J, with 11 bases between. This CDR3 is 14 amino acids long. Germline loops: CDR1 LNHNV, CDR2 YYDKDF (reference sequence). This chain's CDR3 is CATSSERGDSPLHF. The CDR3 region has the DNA TGTGCCACCAGCAGCGAAAGGGGCGATTCACCCCTCCACTTT.

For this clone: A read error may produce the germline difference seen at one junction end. The CDR3 spells CVSSLDRGHTDTQYF. For the CDR3, the DNA is TGTGTCAGCAGCCTAGACAGGGGACATACAGATACGCAGTATTTT. The chain is built from TRBV5-4 and TRBJ2-3, with 8 positions matching TRBD1. Germline values: CDR1 SGHNT, CDR2 YYREEE (reference sequence). The CDR3 runs to 15 residues.

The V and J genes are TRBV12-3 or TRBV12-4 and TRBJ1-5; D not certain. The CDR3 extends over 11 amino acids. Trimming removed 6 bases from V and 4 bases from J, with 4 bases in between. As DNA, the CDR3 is TGTGCCAGCAGCTTTAATCAGCCCCAGCATTTT. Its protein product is CASSFNQPQHF.

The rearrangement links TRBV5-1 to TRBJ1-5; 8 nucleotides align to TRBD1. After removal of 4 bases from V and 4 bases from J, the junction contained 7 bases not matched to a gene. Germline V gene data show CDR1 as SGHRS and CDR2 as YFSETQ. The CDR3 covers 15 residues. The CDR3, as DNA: TGCGCCAGCAGCCCCGGACAGGGCGCTAATCAGCCCCAGCATTTT. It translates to CASSPGQGANQPQHF.

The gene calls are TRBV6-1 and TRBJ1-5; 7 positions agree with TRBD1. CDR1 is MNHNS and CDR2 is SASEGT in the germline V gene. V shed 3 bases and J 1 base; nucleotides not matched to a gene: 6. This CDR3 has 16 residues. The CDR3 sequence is CASSETGRGSNQPQHF. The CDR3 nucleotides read TGTGCCAGCAGTGAGACAGGGCGTGGGAGCAATCAGCCCCAGCATTTT.

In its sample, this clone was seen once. This CDR3 reads CATSQTGNTIYF. CDR3 DNA sequence: TGTGCCACCAGTCAAACAGGAAACACCATATATTTT. V and J are TRBV24-1 and TRBJ1-3; no clear D. V dropped 6 bases and J dropped 4 bases, with 6 bases sitting between them. Germline V gene lookup returns CDR1 KGHDR and CDR2 SFDVKD. The CDR3 consists of 12 residues.

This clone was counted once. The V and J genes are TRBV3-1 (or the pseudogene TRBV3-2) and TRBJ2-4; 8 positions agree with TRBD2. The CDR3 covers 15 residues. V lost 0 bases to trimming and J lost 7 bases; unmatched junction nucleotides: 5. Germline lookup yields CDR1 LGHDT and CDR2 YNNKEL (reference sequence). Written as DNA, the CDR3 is TGTGCCAGCAGCCAAGATTTACTAGCGGCCAACATTCAGTACTTC. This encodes CASSQDLLAANIQYF.

CDR3 sequence: CASSWTNLYEQYF. The CDR3 DNA sequence: TGTGCCAGCAGCTGGACAAACCTCTACGAGCAGTACTTC. The chain couples TRBV11-2 to TRBJ2-7, with D possibly being TRBD1 (5 bases). This CDR3 contains 13 residues. Between the trimmed V and J ends, which lost 4 bases and 3 bases, there was a span of 10 bases. Germline V gives CDR1 SGHAT, CDR2 FQNNGV.

This CDR3 reads CASSPGTSATNEQFF. Written as DNA, the CDR3 is TGTGCCAGCAGTCCCGGGACTAGCGCAACTAATGAGCAGTTCTTC. The chain recombines TRBV27 with TRBJ2-1; 10 nucleotides match TRBD2. V gave up 5 bases and J gave up 7 bases; unmatched junction bases: 8. CDR1 is MNHEY and CDR2 is SMNVEV in the germline V gene (reference sequence). The CDR3 contains 15 residues.